These 27 T cell receptor beta chains originate from one sample sequenced in a study of identical twins (dated by TCRdb to between 2015 and 2016). The library relied on 5' RACE. The sequencer listed for this sample is Illumina HiSeq 2000. In-frame beta chains were kept once TCRdb had trimmed the public reads at Q25 with fastp and called clones with MiXCR. Rows matching on CDR3 protein sequence are summarized as one entry with the most common DNA and genes. Counted in this sample were hundreds of thousands of distinct CDR3 sequences; around 10% of them appeared once. The leading ten clones occupy 5% to 6.5% of the sample. Sequencing input: memory (CD45RO+) T cells sorted from blood. The meaning of the sample's cell subset or site label: CD45RO+ enriched T cells. The receptors were sampled from a woman aged 18 to 35 in good health.

This clonotype was detected many times. CDR3 sequence reads: CAISGNFLNEQFF. The CDR3, as DNA: TGTGCCATCAGTGGTAACTTTCTGAATGAGCAGTTCTTC. The gene calls are TRBV10-3 and TRBJ2-1; D is uncertain. The CDR3 is 13 residues long. With 4 bases removed from V and 7 bases from J, the gap between germline ends came to 11 bases. Germline V lookup: CDR1 ENHRY, CDR2 SYGVKD.

This clonotype has a handful of counts. The chain carries TRBV6-6 and TRBJ2-7; D not certain. V was trimmed by 5 bases and J by 5 bases, leaving 13 bases between them. CDR3 length: 13 amino acids. CDR1 is MNHNY, CDR2 SVGAGI, per germline (reference sequence). The CDR3 DNA sequence: TGTGCCAGCAGTCCTCCCTTTCCCGACGAGCAGTACTTC. It yields the protein CASSPPFPDEQYF.

This clonotype was picked up a small number of times. The chain recombines TRBV6-1 with TRBJ2-7; the D call may be TRBD1 or TRBD2 (5 bases each). CDR1 is MNHNS, CDR2 SASEGT, per germline. The CDR3 has 15 residues. The V and J ends lost 2 bases and 2 bases respectively, with 13 bases between them. CDR3 DNA sequence: TGTGCCAGCAGTGAAAATAGTAGGGGACCCTACGAGCAGTACTTC. Amino acid sequence: CASSENSRGPYEQYF.

The gene calls are TRBV29-1 and TRBJ1-3, with D perhaps TRBD1 (5 bases). The V and J ends lost 4 bases and 2 bases respectively, with 9 bases between them. Germline CDR1 is SQVTM and CDR2 is ANQGSEA. CDR3 length equals 13 residues. DNA of the CDR3: TGCAGCGTTGTCCGGGGGACTGGAAACACCATATATTTT. Protein product: CSVVRGTGNTIYF.

This clonotype was picked up a small number of times. This chain connects TRBV11-1 to TRBJ2-1; 10 bases are a match to TRBD2. CDR3 length: 19 amino acids. V lost 4 bases, J lost 3 bases, and 15 bases stayed unmatched. CDR1 SGHAT and CDR2 FQDESV come from the germline V gene (reference sequence). DNA of the CDR3: TGTGCCAGCAGCTCTTTCGGGCTAGCGGGAGTCGACCGCTACAATGAGCAGTTCTTC. This sequence encodes CASSSFGLAGVDRYNEQFF.

This clonotype was picked up many times. The chain links TRBV7-2 to TRBJ2-1; 7 nucleotides line up with TRBD2. CDR1 and CDR2 (germline): SGHTA, FQGNSA. V dropped 0 bases and J dropped 15; count of bases not matched to a gene: 5. The length of the CDR3 is 12 residues. CDR3 amino acids: CASSLATSVRFF. The CDR3, as DNA: TGTGCCAGCAGCTTAGCCACTAGCGTAAGGTTCTTC.

This clonotype was counted only a few times. The CDR3 region is CASSRHRDRSTDTQYF. CDR3 DNA sequence: TGTGCCAGCAGCCGGCACCGGGACAGAAGCACAGATACGCAGTATTTT. The chain joins TRBV14 to TRBJ2-3; 7 nucleotides match TRBD1. The germline V gene has CDR1 SGHDN and CDR2 FVKESK. The J segment lost 0 bases and the V segment lost 4 bases, leaving 7 bases of the junction unmatched. CDR3 size: 16 residues.

The rearrangement joins TRBV20-1 to TRBJ1-5, with D perhaps TRBD1 (5 bases). This CDR3 has 13 residues. Trimming pared 3 bases from V and 4 bases from J, leaving 10 bases between. Germline V CDR1 and CDR2: DFQATT, SNEGSKA (reference sequence). The CDR3 nucleotides read TGCAGTGCTAGGGCGGGGGTGAATCAGCCCCAGCATTTT. This translates into CSARAGVNQPQHF.

This rearrangement joins TRBV12-3 or TRBV12-4 to TRBJ2-3, with 7 bases lining up with TRBD1. Unmatched junction bases numbered 9, after V lost 6 bases and J lost 6 bases. The CDR3 spans 14 residues. DNA for the CDR3: TGTGCCAGCAGGGGGACAGCCCAGAGGGATACGCAGTATTTT. It is translated as CASRGTAQRDTQYF.

The V and J genes are TRBV4-2 and TRBJ2-1, with 9 bases matching TRBD2. This CDR3 is 16 amino acids long. J lost 4 bases, V lost 10 bases, and 14 bases had no gene match. Germline CDR1 LGHNA, CDR2 YNFKEQ. The DNA of the CDR3 is TGTGCCATGGGCCCCGGGCTAGCGGGGTTTTACAATGAGCAGTTCTTC. It translates to CAMGPGLAGFYNEQFF.

This clonotype has just a few counts. The chain carries TRBV6-5 and TRBJ2-7, with D possibly called TRBD1 or TRBD2 (5 bases each). Germline V gene sequence: CDR1 MNHEY, CDR2 SVGAGI. The ends were cut back, 0 bases at V and 1 base at J, with 13 bases in the middle. The CDR3 contains 16 residues. The CDR3 sequence: CASSYSWGSFSYEQYF. The CDR3 region has the DNA TGTGCCAGCAGTTACTCCTGGGGGTCCTTTTCCTACGAGCAGTACTTC.

This clonotype was detected a few times. The rearrangement joins TRBV11-2 to TRBJ2-5; perhaps TRBD2 as D (6 bases). The CDR3 loop spans 18 amino acids. Trimming took off 6 bases at V and 5 bases at J, with 28 bases between the two ends. Germline CDR1 reads SGHAT; CDR2 reads FQNNGV. DNA for the CDR3: TGTGCCAGCAGTTTTATGGCTCAGGGACTGGGACCTTGGGAGACCCAGTACTTC. Protein product: CASSFMAQGLGPWETQYF.

This clonotype was observed a few times. The chain employs TRBV5-6 and TRBJ2-7; D possibly uses TRBD1 or TRBD2 (6 bases each). Germline V CDR1 and CDR2: SGHDT, YYEEEE. The CDR3 has 15 amino acids. Trimming took off 3 bases at V and 3 bases at J, with 16 bases between the two ends. CDR3 sequence (DNA): TGTGCCAGCAGCTCCCGGGGGCTTTTCGACTACGAGCAGTACTTC. It codes for CASSSRGLFDYEQYF.

This sequence joins TRBV6-5 and TRBJ2-1, with TRBD2 matching 9 bases. CDR1 MNHEY and CDR2 SVGAGI come from the germline V gene. The junction had 6 bases not matched to a gene; V was cut back by 2 bases and J by 7 bases. The CDR3 spans 15 residues. CDR3 amino acids: CASSYGSGRGNEQFF. CDR3 DNA sequence: TGTGCCAGCAGTTACGGTAGCGGGAGAGGGAATGAGCAGTTCTTC.

J is TRBJ1-2 and V is TRBV6-1; TRBD1 is a possible D gene (5 bases). The CDR3 spans 14 residues. The V end lost 6 bases, the J end lost 5 bases, and 16 bases lay between the germline ends. The germline V gene encodes CDR1 MNHNS and CDR2 SASEGT. The CDR3 reads CASSSGWGNYGYTF. The CDR3 DNA follows: TGTGCCAGCAGCTCTGGGTGGGGGAATTATGGCTACACCTTC.

This chain uses TRBV20-1 with TRBJ2-5; TRBD2 might be the D (6 bases). The V gene's germline CDR1 is DFQATT and CDR2 SNEGSKA (reference sequence). The CDR3 is made up of 13 amino acids. V was clipped by 3 bases and J by 5 bases, with 13 bases between them. CDR3 protein: CSASPGSGETQYF. CDR3 in DNA: TGCAGTGCTAGCCCCGGGAGCGGGGAGACCCAGTACTTC.

The chain links TRBV7-8 to TRBJ1-5, with a tentative D call TRBD1 (5 bases). The CDR3 covers 16 residues. Germline CDR1 SGHVS, CDR2 FQNEAQ. V dropped 1 base and J dropped 1 base, with 11 bases sitting between them. CDR3 loop: CASSLVNRKSNQPQHF. The CDR3 DNA reads as TGTGCCAGCAGCTTAGTTAACAGGAAGAGCAATCAGCCCCAGCATTTT.

This clonotype appeared many times. The chain couples TRBV7-8 to TRBJ1-2; no firm D call. CDR1 and CDR2 from the germline V gene are SGHVS and FQNEAQ. The CDR3 totals 15 residues. Between the trimmed V and J ends, which lost 1 base and 6 bases, there was a span of 15 bases. The DNA of the CDR3 is TGTGCCAGCAGCTTAGATACAGCCGGATACGATGGCTACACCTTC. The encoded protein is CASSLDTAGYDGYTF.

V gene TRBV7-2 combines with J gene TRBJ1-2; D is undetermined. Germline V gene data show CDR1 as SGHTA and CDR2 as FQGNSA. This CDR3 has 13 residues. The V end lost 3 bases, the J end lost 4 bases, and 9 bases lay between the germline ends. The CDR3: CASSLTGCYGYTF. In nucleotides, the CDR3 is TGTGCCAGCAGCTTGACGGGGTGCTATGGCTACACCTTC.

This clonotype occurred many times. The rearrangement joins TRBV5-1 to TRBJ2-1, with TRBD2 matching over 9 bases. After removal of 5 bases from V and 10 bases from J, the junction contained 7 bases not matched to a gene. The CDR3 has 13 amino acids. Looked up from germline, CDR1 is SGHRS and CDR2 is YFSETQ. The CDR3 region is CASSGLAGSEQFF. The CDR3 DNA reads TGCGCCAGCAGTGGGCTAGCGGGAAGCGAGCAGTTCTTC.

This chain connects TRBV20-1 to TRBJ2-7, with TRBD2 matching over 10 bases. Germline V gene data show CDR1 as DFQATT and CDR2 as SNEGSKA (reference sequence). The CDR3 runs to 17 residues. V dropped 6 bases and J dropped 3; count of bases not matched to a gene: 17. The CDR3 sequence: CSAASPSSGSGLYEQYF. The CDR3 DNA reads TGCAGTGCCGCCTCCCCATCTAGCGGGAGTGGGCTCTACGAGCAGTACTTC.

This clonotype appeared a few times. The chain has TRBV19 and TRBJ2-3; D perhaps matches TRBD2 (6 bases). Trimming took 7 bases from V and 2 from J, leaving 13 bases between them. Germline V gene data show CDR1 as LNHDA and CDR2 as SQIVND (reference sequence). The CDR3 has 14 amino acids. CDR3 residues: CASTRDSYTDTQYF. DNA for the CDR3: TGTGCCAGTACCCGGGACTCTTACACAGATACGCAGTATTTT.

This clonotype was found many times. The chain links TRBV20-1 to TRBJ2-1; 7 positions agree with TRBD2. V lost 0 bases, J lost 9 bases, and 8 bases stayed unmatched. Germline CDR1 reads DFQATT; CDR2 reads SNEGSKA (reference sequence). CDR3 length: 14 residues. The CDR3 is CSARDLAEVGEQFF. The CDR3 region has the DNA TGCAGTGCTAGAGACCTAGCGGAGGTGGGTGAGCAGTTCTTC.

This chain uses TRBV27 with TRBJ2-5; D is unresolved. Germline V CDR1 and CDR2: MNHEY, SMNVEV (reference sequence). The CDR3 is made up of 13 amino acids. V was clipped by 5 bases and J by 0 bases, with 7 bases between them. The CDR3 sequence: CASSATYQETQYF. DNA for the CDR3: TGTGCCAGCAGTGCCACGTACCAAGAGACCCAGTACTTC.

This clonotype was counted between two and nine times. The rearrangement uses TRBV9 and TRBJ2-3; a weak D match, TRBD1 (6 bases). Trimming removed 0 bases at V and 4 bases at J, with 12 bases between. The CDR3 runs to 15 residues. CDR1 is SGDLS and CDR2 is YYNGEE in the germline V gene. CDR3 residues: CASSVVWGQADTQYF. Here the CDR3 DNA reads TGTGCCAGCAGCGTAGTTTGGGGGCAGGCAGATACGCAGTATTTT.

This clonotype was detected only a few times. V usage is TRBV4-2 and J usage is TRBJ2-7; 8 bases line up with TRBD1. CDR3 length equals 16 residues. V was pared by 1 base and J by 3 bases, with 8 bases of the junction left unmatched. CDR1 and CDR2 (germline): LGHNA, YNFKEQ. DNA of the CDR3: TGTGCCAGCAGCCAAGCCCCAGGACAGGGTAACTACGAGCAGTACTTC. It codes for CASSQAPGQGNYEQYF.

V usage is TRBV12-3 or TRBV12-4 and J usage is TRBJ1-3; no definite D call. The CDR3 totals 14 residues. Trimming left V 4 bases short and J 4 bases short, with 11 bases between. As DNA, the CDR3 is TGTGCCAGCAGTTCCGGATTACGAGGAAACACCATATATTTT. The encoded protein is CASSSGLRGNTIYF.